The rows below give T cell receptor beta chains drawn from one sample of a study of Graves' ophthalmopathy and Graves' hyperthyroidism. One entry per CDR3 protein, called by TCRdb with MiXCR from the multiplex PCR reads. The data contain hundreds of thousands of distinct CDR3 sequences, about a fifth of them singletons. Input material: peripheral blood. These receptor sequences come from a woman under 30 with stable Graves' hyperthyroidism. Some clones in this sample may be carry-over from other donors' samples. Each CDR3 is given with its conserved first and last residue. D genes are given only for firm matches. The size entry is marked missing in some rows and otherwise reads once, few, many or a size class.

CDR3 length	V gene	J gene	clone size	D gene	CDR3 DNA	CDR3 protein
14	TRBV6-5	TRBJ2-5	many	-	TGTGCCAGCAGGGGAGATCCGTACCAAGAGACCCAGTACTTC	CASRGDPYQETQYF
14	TRBV6-5	TRBJ2-7	-	-	TGTGCCAGCAGTTACTCGGGGCCCCGGGACGAGCAGTACTTC	CASSYSGPRDEQYF
13	TRBV20-1	TRBJ1-1	many	-	TGCAGTGCTAGAGATCAGGGTAGCACTGAAGCTTTCTTT	CSARDQGSTEAFF
14	TRBV5-1	TRBJ1-1	many	-	TGCGCCAGCAGCTTGAGGGGGGAGTACACTGAAGCTTTCTTT	CASSLRGEYTEAFF
14	TRBV6-1	TRBJ2-7	-	TRBD1	TGTGCCAGCAGTGATGGACAGGGCGGTTACGAGCAGTACTTC	CASSDGQGGYEQYF
15	TRBV11-2	TRBJ1-2	many	-	TGTGCCAGCAGCTCCTCCGGACAGTGGGGACGTGGCTACACCTTC	CASSSSGQWGRGYTF
15	TRBV28	TRBJ2-7	few	TRBD2	TGTGCCAGCAGTTTACGAGCGGGGGGTACCTACGAGCAGTACTTC	CASSLRAGGTYEQYF
13	TRBV19	TRBJ1-1	many	-	TGTGCCAGTAGGGCCGGAGGAGGCACTGAAGCTTTCTTT	CASRAGGGTEAFF
14	TRBV12-3/TRBV12-4	TRBJ2-2	-	-	TGTGCCAGCAGCTACAGACCGAACACCGGGGAGCTGTTTTTT	CASSYRPNTGELFF
12	TRBV12-3/TRBV12-4	TRBJ1-1	many	-	TGTGCCAGCAGTCCCTGGGGTCCTGAAGCTTTCTTT	CASSPWGPEAFF
18	TRBV20-1	TRBJ2-5	many	TRBD2	TGCAGTGCCCCACTCGAGGCTAGCGGGGATCTACCGGGTGAGACCCAGTACTTC	CSAPLEASGDLPGETQYF
13	TRBV6-1	TRBJ1-1	few	-	TGTGCCAGCAAACTATCTACGGACACTGAAGCTTTCTTT	CASKLSTDTEAFF
16	TRBV11-2	TRBJ2-5	few	-	TGTGCCAGCAGCCGCGGACCATCCCTGGGAAAAGAGACCCAGTACTTC	CASSRGPSLGKETQYF
15	TRBV9	TRBJ1-2	many	-	TGTGCCAGCAGCGTAGGGAAGGGGGAGTTATATGGCTACACCTTC	CASSVGKGELYGYTF
13	TRBV9	TRBJ1-1	many	-	TGTGCCAGCAGCGTGAATAAGAACACTGAAGCTTTCTTT	CASSVNKNTEAFF